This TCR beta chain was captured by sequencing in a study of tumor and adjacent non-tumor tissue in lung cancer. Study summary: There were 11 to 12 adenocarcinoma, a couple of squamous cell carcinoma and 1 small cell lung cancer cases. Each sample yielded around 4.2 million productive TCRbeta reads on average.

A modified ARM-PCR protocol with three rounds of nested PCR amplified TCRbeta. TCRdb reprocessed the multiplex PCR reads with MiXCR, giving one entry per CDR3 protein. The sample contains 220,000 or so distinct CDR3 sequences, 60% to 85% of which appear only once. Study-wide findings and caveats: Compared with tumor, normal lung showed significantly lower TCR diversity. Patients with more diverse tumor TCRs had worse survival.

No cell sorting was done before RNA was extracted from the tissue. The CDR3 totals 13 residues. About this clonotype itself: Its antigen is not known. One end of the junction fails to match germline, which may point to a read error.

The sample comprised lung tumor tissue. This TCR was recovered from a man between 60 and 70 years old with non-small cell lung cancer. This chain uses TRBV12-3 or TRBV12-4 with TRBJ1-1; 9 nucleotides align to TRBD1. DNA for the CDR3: TGTGACAGCAGCCGGGACAGGGTGAGTGAAGCTTTCTTT. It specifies CDSSRDRVSEAFF.